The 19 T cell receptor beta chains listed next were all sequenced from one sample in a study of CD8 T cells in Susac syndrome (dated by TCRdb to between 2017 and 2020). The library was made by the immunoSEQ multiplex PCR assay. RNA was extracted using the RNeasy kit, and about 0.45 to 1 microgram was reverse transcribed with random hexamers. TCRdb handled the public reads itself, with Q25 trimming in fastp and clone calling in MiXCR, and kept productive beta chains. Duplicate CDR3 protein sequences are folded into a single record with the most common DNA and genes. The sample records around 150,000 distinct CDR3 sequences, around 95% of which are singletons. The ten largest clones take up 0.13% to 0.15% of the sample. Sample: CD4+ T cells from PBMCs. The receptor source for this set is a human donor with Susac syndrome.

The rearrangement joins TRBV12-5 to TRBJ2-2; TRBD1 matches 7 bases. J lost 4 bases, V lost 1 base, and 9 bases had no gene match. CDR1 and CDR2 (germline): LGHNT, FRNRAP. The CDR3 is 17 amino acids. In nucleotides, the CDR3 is TGTGCTAGTGGTTTGGGTACAAGGGGGCGAGGCACCGGGGAGCTGTTTTTT. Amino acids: CASGLGTRGRGTGELFF. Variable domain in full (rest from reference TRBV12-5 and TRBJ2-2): DARVTQTPRHKVTEMGQEVTMRCQPILGHNTVFWYRQTMMQGLELLAYFRNRAPLDDSGMPKDRFSAEMPDATLATLKIQPSEPRDSAVYFCASGLGTRGRGTGELFFGEGSRLTVL.

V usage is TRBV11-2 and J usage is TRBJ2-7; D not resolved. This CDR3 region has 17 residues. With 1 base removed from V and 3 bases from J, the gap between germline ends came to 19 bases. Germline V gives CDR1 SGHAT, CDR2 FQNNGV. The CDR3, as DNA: TGTGCCAGCAGCTTAGGCGCCGGCGCCGCATTCGTCTACGAGCAGTACTTC. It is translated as CASSLGAGAAFVYEQYF.

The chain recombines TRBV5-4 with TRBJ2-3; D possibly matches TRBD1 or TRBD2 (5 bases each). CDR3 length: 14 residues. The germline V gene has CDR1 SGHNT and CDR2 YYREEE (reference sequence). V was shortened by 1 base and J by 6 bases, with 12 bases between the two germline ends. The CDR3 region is CASSLSGRRDTQYF. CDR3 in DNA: TGTGCCAGCAGCTTGTCGGGACGACGGGATACGCAGTATTTT. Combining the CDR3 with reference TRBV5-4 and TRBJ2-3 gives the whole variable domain ETGVTQSPTHLIKTRGQQVTLRCSSQSGHNTVSWYQQALGQGPQFIFQYYREEENGRGNFPPRFSGLQFPNYSSELNVNALELDDSALYLCASSLSGRRDTQYFGPGTRLTVL.

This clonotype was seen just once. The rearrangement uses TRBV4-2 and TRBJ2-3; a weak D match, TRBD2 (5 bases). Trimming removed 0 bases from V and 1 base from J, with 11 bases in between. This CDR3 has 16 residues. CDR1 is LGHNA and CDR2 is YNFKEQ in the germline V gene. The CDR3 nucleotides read TGTGCCAGCAGCCAAGAACGAGCGGCAGGCACAGATACGCAGTATTTT. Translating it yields CASSQERAAGTDTQYF.

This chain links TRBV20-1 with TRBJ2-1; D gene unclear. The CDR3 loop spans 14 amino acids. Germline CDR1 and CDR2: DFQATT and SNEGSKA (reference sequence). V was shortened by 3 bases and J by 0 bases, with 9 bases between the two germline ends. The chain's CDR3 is CSASRVNSYNEQFF. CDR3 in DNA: TGCAGTGCTAGTCGCGTGAACTCCTACAATGAGCAGTTCTTC.

The CDR3 nucleotides read TGTGCCAGCAGCTTGCGGGACAGGAACACCGGGGAGCTGTTTTTT. Encoded protein: CASSLRDRNTGELFF. The rearrangement uses TRBV5-4 and TRBJ2-2; 7 bases align to TRBD1. The CDR3 totals 15 residues. With 1 base clipped from V and 1 base from J, the junction kept 1 base outside the gene matches. The germline V gene has CDR1 SGHNT and CDR2 YYREEE (reference sequence).

This chain's CDR3 is CASSPGLGRGLAEAFF. In DNA form, the CDR3 reads TGTGCCAGCAGCCCCGGGCTCGGGAGGGGGCTCGCTGAAGCTTTCTTT. The J gene is TRBJ1-1, the V gene TRBV7-9, with 7 nucleotides matching TRBD1. V lost 5 bases and J lost 6; bases outside the gene matches: 15. Germline CDR1 is SEHNR and CDR2 is FQNEAQ (reference sequence). This CDR3 comprises 16 residues.

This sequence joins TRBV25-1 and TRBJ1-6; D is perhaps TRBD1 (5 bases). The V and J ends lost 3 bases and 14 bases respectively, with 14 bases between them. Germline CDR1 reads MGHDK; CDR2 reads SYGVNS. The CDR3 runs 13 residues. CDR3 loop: CASSEAGRGALHF. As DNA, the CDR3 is TGTGCCAGCAGTGAGGCAGGCCGAGGGGCCCTCCACTTT.

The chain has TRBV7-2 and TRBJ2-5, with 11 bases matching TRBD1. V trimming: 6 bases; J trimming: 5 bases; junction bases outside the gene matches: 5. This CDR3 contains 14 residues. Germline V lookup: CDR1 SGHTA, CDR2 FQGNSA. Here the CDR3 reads CASRRTGGLETQYF. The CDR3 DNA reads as TGTGCCAGCAGACGGACAGGGGGCCTTGAGACCCAGTACTTC.

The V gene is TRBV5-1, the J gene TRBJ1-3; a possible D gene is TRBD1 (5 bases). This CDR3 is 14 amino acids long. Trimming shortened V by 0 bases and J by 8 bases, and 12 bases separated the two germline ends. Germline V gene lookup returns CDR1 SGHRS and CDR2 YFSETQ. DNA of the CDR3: TGCGCCAGCAGCTTGGCCTCGGGGCTAGACACCATATATTTT. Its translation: CASSLASGLDTIYF.

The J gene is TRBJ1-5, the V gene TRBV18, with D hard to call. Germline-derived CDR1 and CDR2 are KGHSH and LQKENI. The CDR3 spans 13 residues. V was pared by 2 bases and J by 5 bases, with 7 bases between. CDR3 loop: CASSPSRDQPQHF. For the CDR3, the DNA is TGTGCCAGCTCACCAAGCCGGGATCAGCCCCAGCATTTT.

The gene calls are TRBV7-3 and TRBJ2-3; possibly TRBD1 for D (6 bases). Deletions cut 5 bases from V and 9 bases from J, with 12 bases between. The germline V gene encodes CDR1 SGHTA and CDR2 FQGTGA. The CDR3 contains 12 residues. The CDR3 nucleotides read TGTGCCAGCAGCCCAGGGGTTGACACGCAGTATTTT. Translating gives CASSPGVDTQYF.

Written as DNA, the CDR3 is TGTGCCAGCAGTGACTCCGCGGACTCCTACAATGAGCAGTTCTTC. It is translated as CASSDSADSYNEQFF. The rearrangement uses TRBV6-4 and TRBJ2-1; no firm D call. The V end lost 0 bases, the J end lost 0 bases, and 6 bases lay between the germline ends. This CDR3 is built from 15 residues. Germline V CDR1 and CDR2: MRHNA, SNTAGT.

The CDR3 DNA reads TGTGCCAGCAGCGCAGCTGGGAGTGAGCAGTTCTTC. Residues: CASSAAGSEQFF. This sequence joins TRBV7-6 and TRBJ2-1; tentative D call: TRBD2 (5 bases). Looked up from germline, CDR1 is SGHVS and CDR2 is FNYEAQ. V lost 5 bases, J lost 9 bases, and 11 bases lay in between. This CDR3 contains 12 residues. The whole variable domain, remainder taken from reference TRBV7-6 and TRBJ2-1, is GAGVSQSPRYKVTKRGQDVALRCDPISGHVSLYWYRQALGQGPEFLTYFNYEAQQDKSGLPNDRFSAERPEGSISTLTIQRTEQRDSAMYRCASSAAGSEQFFGPGTRLTVL.

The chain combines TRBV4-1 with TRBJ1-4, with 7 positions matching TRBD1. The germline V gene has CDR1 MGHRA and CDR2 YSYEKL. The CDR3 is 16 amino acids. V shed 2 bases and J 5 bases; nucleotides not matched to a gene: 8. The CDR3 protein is CASSQQPQGRNEKLFF. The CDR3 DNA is TGCGCCAGCAGCCAACAACCACAGGGGCGGAATGAAAAACTGTTTTTT.

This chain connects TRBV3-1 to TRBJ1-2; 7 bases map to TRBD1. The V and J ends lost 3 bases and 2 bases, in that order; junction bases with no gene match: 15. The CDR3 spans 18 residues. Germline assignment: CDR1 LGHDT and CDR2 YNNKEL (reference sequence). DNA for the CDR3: TGTGCCAGCAGCCACACAGGGACAGCTAGGACCACGAACTATGGCTACACCTTC. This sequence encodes CASSHTGTARTTNYGYTF. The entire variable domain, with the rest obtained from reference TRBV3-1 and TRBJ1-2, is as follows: DTAVSQTPKYLVTQMGNDKSIKCEQNLGHDTMYWYKQDSKKFLKIMFSYNNKELIINETVPNRFSPKSPDKAHLNLHINSLELGDSAVYFCASSHTGTARTTNYGYTFGSGTRLTVV.

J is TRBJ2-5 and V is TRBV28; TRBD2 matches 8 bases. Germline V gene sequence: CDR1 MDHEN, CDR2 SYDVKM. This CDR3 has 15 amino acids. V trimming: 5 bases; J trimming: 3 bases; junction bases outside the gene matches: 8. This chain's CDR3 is CASSPLGGAEETQYF. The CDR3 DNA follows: TGTGCCAGCAGTCCCCTCGGGGGGGCGGAAGAGACCCAGTACTTC.

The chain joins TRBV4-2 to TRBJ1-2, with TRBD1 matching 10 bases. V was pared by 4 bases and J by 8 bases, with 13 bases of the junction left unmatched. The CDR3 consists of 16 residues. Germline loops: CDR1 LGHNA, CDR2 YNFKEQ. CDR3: CASSRRTGGSTIGYTF. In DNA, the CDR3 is TGTGCCAGCAGCCGGCGGACAGGGGGTTCAACTATCGGCTACACCTTC.

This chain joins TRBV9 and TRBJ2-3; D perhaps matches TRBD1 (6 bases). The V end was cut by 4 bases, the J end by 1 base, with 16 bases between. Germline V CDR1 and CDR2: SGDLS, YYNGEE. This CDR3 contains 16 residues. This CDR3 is CASSSSGAGGTDTQYF. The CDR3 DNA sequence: TGTGCCAGCAGCTCCAGTGGGGCAGGGGGCACAGATACGCAGTATTTT.